Shown below are 17 T cell receptor beta chains from a single sample sequenced in a study of monozygotic twins with inflammatory bowel disease. TCRdb re-called the 5' RACE reads, yielding one record per CDR3 amino acid sequence without DNA. This specimen shows 300,000 to 400,000 distinct CDR3 sequences; the ten leading clones hold roughly 2.6%. Sequencing used blood. The receptors shown here come from a human donor with ulcerative colitis or Crohn's disease, or a healthy co-twin of an affected twin (not recorded which).

V usage is TRBV5-1 and J usage is TRBJ2-3. CDR1 is SGHRS, CDR2 YFSETQ, per germline. This CDR3 region has 14 residues. CDR3: CASSINRYPDTQYF.

The chain links TRBV7-6 to TRBJ2-5; the TCRdb call, TRBD1, lacks DNA for checking. The CDR3 covers 16 residues. Germline V gives CDR1 SGHVS, CDR2 FNYEAQ. The CDR3 sequence is CASSLADGQVFETQYF.

This chain connects TRBV4-2 to TRBJ2-5; absent DNA, TCRdb's TRBD1 call cannot be checked. Germline assignment: CDR1 LGHNA and CDR2 YNFKEQ. This CDR3 spans 15 amino acids. CDR3: CASSRGTGTGETQYF.

This rearrangement joins TRBV5-6 to TRBJ2-7; the TRBD1 assignment by TCRdb is unverifiable without DNA. The CDR3 loop spans 16 amino acids. Germline CDR1 is SGHDT and CDR2 is YYEEEE. The CDR3 sequence is CASSWTKRGVSYEQYF.

The chain carries TRBV5-1 and TRBJ2-7. The CDR3 runs to 13 residues. The germline V gene has CDR1 SGHRS and CDR2 YFSETQ. This chain's CDR3 is CASSLVFGYEQYF.

This chain uses TRBV3-1 with TRBJ2-1; TCRdb's D gene call, TRBD2, goes unchecked for lack of DNA. This CDR3 has 14 amino acids. Looked up from germline, CDR1 is LGHDT and CDR2 is YNNKEL (reference sequence). The CDR3 spells CASSQEGRSSEQFF.

V usage is TRBV7-9 and J usage is TRBJ1-5. Germline-derived CDR1 and CDR2 are SEHNR and FQNEAQ (reference sequence). CDR3 size: 15 residues. This CDR3 reads CASSSDRYSNQPQHF. The whole variable domain, filled in from reference TRBV7-9 and TRBJ1-5, reads DTGVSQNPRHKITKRGQNVTFRCDPISEHNRLYWYRQTLGQGPEFLTYFQNEAQLEKSRLLSDRFSAERPKGSFSTLEIQRTEQGDSAMYLCASSSDRYSNQPQHFGDGTRLSIL.

The chain has TRBV5-1 and TRBJ2-1; absent DNA, TCRdb's TRBD2 call cannot be checked. The CDR3 contains 15 residues. Germline V gene sequence: CDR1 SGHRS, CDR2 YFSETQ. The CDR3: CASGITSGGANEQFF. Full variable domain (remainder filled in from reference TRBV5-1 and TRBJ2-1): KAGVTQTPRYLIKTRGQQVTLSCSPISGHRSVSWYQQTPGQGLQFLFEYFSETQRNKGNFPGRFSGRQFSNSRSEMNVSTLELGDSALYLCASGITSGGANEQFFGPGTRLTVL.

J is TRBJ1-6 and V is TRBV4-1; TCRdb gives TRBD1 as the D gene, but with no DNA this cannot be confirmed. The CDR3 spans 17 residues. Germline CDR1 is MGHRA and CDR2 is YSYEKL. Here the CDR3 reads CASSSRDRVFIGSPLHF.

The chain employs TRBV25-1 and TRBJ1-2. Germline CDR1 is MGHDK and CDR2 is SYGVNS. The CDR3 totals 16 residues. The CDR3 loop is CASSESRAGNRYGYTF.

This chain links TRBV7-2 with TRBJ2-5; TCRdb outputs TRBD2, but without DNA this stays unchecked. The CDR3 spans 15 residues. Germline V CDR1 and CDR2: SGHTA, FQGNSA. The CDR3 is CASTPPTANQETQYF.

V usage is TRBV7-8 and J usage is TRBJ1-5; TCRdb selects TRBD1, and the lack of DNA leaves this call unchecked. Germline V gene sequence: CDR1 SGHVS, CDR2 FQNEAQ. The CDR3 consists of 15 residues. The CDR3 region is CASSLGQGAREPQHF.

The CDR3 region is CASSFVWGREGGYTF. The chain carries TRBV12-3 or TRBV12-4 and TRBJ1-2. This CDR3 is 15 amino acids long.

The V and J genes are TRBV5-1 and TRBJ2-3; TCRdb proposes TRBD1, but this gene call is untestable without DNA. Germline V gene sequence: CDR1 SGHRS, CDR2 YFSETQ. The CDR3 length is 15 residues. The CDR3 sequence is CASSLLTGGKDTQYF.

The chain is built from TRBV7-9 and TRBJ2-7; the TRBD2 assignment by TCRdb is unverifiable without DNA. This CDR3 region has 15 residues. Germline loops: CDR1 SEHNR, CDR2 FQNEAQ (reference sequence). CDR3 protein: CASSLGLAGGYEQYF.

The chain carries TRBV7-2 and TRBJ2-2; TCRdb reports TRBD1, a call that lacks DNA to check it against. Per germline, CDR1 SGHTA and CDR2 FQGNSA. This CDR3 has 15 amino acids. Here the CDR3 reads CASNSAGAITGELFF.

This sequence joins TRBV20-1 and TRBJ2-7; the D call from TCRdb, TRBD1, cannot be confirmed without DNA. Germline V gene sequence: CDR1 DFQATT, CDR2 SNEGSKA (reference sequence). The CDR3 extends over 15 amino acids. The CDR3 protein is CSATVPGQGSYEQYF.